The sequence of this TCR beta chain was determined in a study of cytomegalovirus exposure and HLA in healthy donors. Study-wide results and caveats: In a later analysis, a genetic analysis reported fewer productive-TCR N-insertions in an Asian-associated ancestry cluster than the cohort average. Presence/absence results assume similar sequencing depth per donor, which may not hold. Using a false discovery rate of 0.05, a later analysis showed that approximately 17,000 TCR beta sequences were associated with HLA alleles.

The V gene's germline CDR1 is MNHEY and CDR2 SVGAGI. After removal of 4 bases from V and 5 bases from J, the junction contained 5 bases not matched to a gene. The CDR3 is 13 residues long. PCR was performed using 60 Vbeta and 13 Jbeta primers. This table comes from immunoSEQ multiplex PCR, and its TCRdb copy is limited to in-frame clones, with some not included. The sample has 150,000 or so clones, just under 75% seen once. Comments on this clone: Its antigen is undetermined.

The chain couples TRBV6-5 to TRBJ2-7; the match to TRBD2 covers 7 bases. This TCR came from a woman younger than 35 in good health and CMV-seronegative. Source material: PBMCs. CDR3 sequence reads: CASSSWGGDEQYF. The CDR3 DNA follows: TGTGCCAGCAGTTCCTGGGGGGGGGACGAGCAGTACTTC.